The 32 T cell receptor beta chains below come from one sample, sequenced in a study of T cell repertoires in cytomegalovirus infection. From the reads, TCRdb called clonotypes with MiXCR, one entry per CDR3 protein. Here the sample spans around 500,000 distinct CDR3 sequences, roughly 46% being singletons. Their antigen targets remain unknown. Sequenced material: cultured PBMCs, taken from culture after CMV antigen stimulation. Receptor source: a human donor in good health (CMV status not recorded). Some clones in this sample may be carry-over from other donors' samples.

CDR3 loop: CASSSLDRDMDEQFF. The CDR3 DNA is TGTGCCAGCAGTTCCCTCGACAGGGACATGGATGAGCAGTTCTTC. The chain employs TRBV12-3 or TRBV12-4 and TRBJ2-1; 7 bases agree with TRBD1. The CDR3 contains 15 residues. Losses at the gene ends were 4 bases for V and 8 bases for J; bases not matched to a gene: 11.

The DNA for the CDR3 is TGTGCCAGCAGTGACTTTCCGGGACAGAGCCTATACCAGGTGTTTTTT. Translated, it gives CASSDFPGQSLYQVFF. This rearrangement joins TRBV6-6 to TRBJ1-4; 7 positions match TRBD1. Germline CDR1 reads MNHNY; CDR2 reads SVGAGI (reference sequence). The CDR3 extends over 16 amino acids. Trimming removed 5 bases from V and 15 bases from J; junction bases left unmatched: 21.

This clonotype was observed a few times. The chain joins TRBV5-1 to TRBJ2-3, with 7 nucleotides matching TRBD2. Per the germline V gene, CDR1 is SGHRS and CDR2 is YFSETQ. This CDR3 has 17 residues. J was trimmed by 9 bases and V by 3 bases; bases with no gene match: 19. CDR3 sequence: CASSSDPGLPSQETQYF. CDR3 bases: TGCGCCAGCAGCTCCGATCCGGGACTACCGAGTCAGGAGACGCAGTATTTT.

J is TRBJ2-1 and V is TRBV7-2; the D is unclear. This CDR3 is 15 amino acids long. V was pared by 5 bases and J by 0 bases, with 11 bases between. Germline V gene sequence: CDR1 SGHTA, CDR2 FQGNSA. Here the CDR3 DNA reads TGTGCCAGCAGCCCCCTGGGCCACTCCTACAATGAGCAGTTCTTC. Translating gives CASSPLGHSYNEQFF.

This clonotype has more than one count but fewer than ten. The chain combines TRBV20-1 with TRBJ1-6, with D possibly being TRBD1 (6 bases). Germline V gene lookup returns CDR1 DFQATT and CDR2 SNEGSKA (reference sequence). V was cut by 3 bases and J by 7 bases, with 16 bases left in between. The CDR3 consists of 15 residues. Here the CDR3 DNA reads TGCAGTGCTAGGGAAGGGGGGGGTGCGAATTCACCCCTCCACTTT. It specifies CSAREGGGANSPLHF.

The chain employs TRBV2 and TRBJ2-7, with TRBD2 matching 7 bases. The germline gives CDR1 SNHLY, CDR2 FYNNEI. The CDR3 length is 11 residues. Trimming at V came to 6 bases and at J to 7 bases, leaving 3 bases not matched to a gene. The CDR3 here is CASRTGGEQYF. Written as DNA, the CDR3 is TGTGCCAGCAGGACGGGGGGAGAGCAGTACTTC. The full variable domain, in which reference TRBV2 and TRBJ2-7 provide the parts outside the CDR3, is EPEVTQTPSHQVTQMGQEVILRCVPISNHLYFYWYRQILGQKVEFLVSFYNNEISEKSEIFDDQFSVERPDGSNFTLKIRSTKLEDSAMYFCASRTGGEQYFGPGTRLTVT.

This clonotype was detected a few times. This sequence joins TRBV7-2 and TRBJ2-7, with a weak D call TRBD2 (5 bases). The germline V and J ends were trimmed by 5 bases and 3 bases, with 14 bases remaining between them. There are 14 residues in the CDR3. The germline CDR1 and CDR2 sequences are SGHTA and FQGNSA. The DNA of the CDR3 is TGTGCCAGCAGCCCGACTCCTGGGAGCTACGAGCAGTACTTC. Translating it yields CASSPTPGSYEQYF.

This sequence joins TRBV27 and TRBJ2-2, with unresolved D. The germline CDR1 and CDR2 sequences are MNHEY and SMNVEV (reference sequence). The CDR3 length is 14 residues. V lost 6 bases and J 7 bases, leaving 15 bases between the germline ends. The CDR3 region is CASSHEFSLGELFF. CDR3 bases: TGTGCCAGCAGCCATGAATTCAGCCTCGGGGAGCTGTTTTTT.

The chain has TRBV6-1 and TRBJ2-3; D unclear. Deletions cut 10 bases from V and 2 bases from J, with 16 bases between. This CDR3 comprises 14 residues. Looked up from germline, CDR1 is MNHNS and CDR2 is SASEGT. CDR3: CATKLGPSTDTQYF. In DNA, the CDR3 is TGTGCCACCAAATTGGGTCCCTCCACAGATACGCAGTATTTT.

This chain joins TRBV6-1 and TRBJ1-6; TRBD1 matches at 9 bases. CDR3 length: 15 residues. J lost 7 bases, V lost 0 bases, and 1 base had no gene match. Germline V CDR1 and CDR2: MNHNS, SASEGT. CDR3 sequence (DNA): TGTGCCAGCAGTGAAGCCGGACAGGGGAATTCACCCCTCCACTTT. Protein product: CASSEAGQGNSPLHF.

The chain couples TRBV6-5 to TRBJ1-2, with unresolved D. This CDR3 has 15 amino acids. From germline, CDR1 is MNHEY and CDR2 SVGAGI. V lost 0 bases and J lost 5, with 13 bases in between. The CDR3 region has the DNA TGTGCCAGCAGTTACTCGCCGCCGGCTCTTTATGGCTACACCTTC. Translation gives CASSYSPPALYGYTF.

As regards this clonotype: At one end, the junction sequence differs from germline, possibly due to a read error. The J gene is TRBJ2-5, the V gene TRBV6-4; a weak D match, TRBD2 (6 bases). Germline-derived CDR1 and CDR2 are MRHNA and SNTAGT. CDR3 length: 14 amino acids. The CDR3 reads CASSYSLAQETQYF. The DNA of the CDR3 is TGTGCCAGCAGTTACTCACTAGCTCAAGAGACCCAGTACTTC.

The V call is TRBV20-1, the J call TRBJ2-7; 13 positions agree with TRBD2. CDR1 is DFQATT, CDR2 SNEGSKA, per germline (reference sequence). The CDR3 runs 19 residues. Trimming cost V 4 bases and J 2 bases; bases outside gene matches: 17. This CDR3 is CSAKTGGGTSGTLPYEQYF. The DNA of the CDR3 is TGCAGTGCTAAGACGGGGGGCGGGACTAGCGGGACCCTACCCTACGAGCAGTACTTC.

This clonotype was detected a few times. The rearrangement joins TRBV27 to TRBJ2-5, with no clear D. Deletions cut 0 bases from V and 2 bases from J, with 16 bases between. Germline V gene sequence: CDR1 MNHEY, CDR2 SMNVEV (reference sequence). The CDR3 sequence is 17 residues long. The CDR3 coding sequence is TGTGCCAGCAGTTTATCCGCCAGGTTGAGAAAACAAGAGACCCAGTACTTC. This encodes CASSLSARLRKQETQYF.

The rearrangement links TRBV7-2 to TRBJ2-1, with a possible D match to TRBD1 (6 bases). This CDR3 is 15 amino acids long. The V gene lost 5 bases and the J gene lost 0 bases, with 11 bases spanning the gap. Germline lookup yields CDR1 SGHTA and CDR2 FQGNSA. This chain's CDR3 is CASSGGQDSYNEQFF. The CDR3, as DNA: TGTGCCAGCAGCGGGGGACAAGACTCCTACAATGAGCAGTTCTTC.

This clonotype occurred a few times. The chain couples TRBV7-2 to TRBJ2-5; D is unclear. CDR3 length: 13 residues. Germline loops: CDR1 SGHTA, CDR2 FQGNSA. V was cut by 1 base and J by 5 bases, with 8 bases left in between. The CDR3 protein is CASSLVPSETQYF. The CDR3 DNA reads as TGTGCCAGCAGCTTAGTTCCATCGGAGACCCAGTACTTC.

This clonotype was seen repeatedly, ten times or more. The rearrangement joins TRBV7-2 to TRBJ2-3, with 13 bases lining up with TRBD2. V was clipped by 5 bases and J by 3 bases; unmatched bases: 5. CDR1 is SGHTA and CDR2 is FQGNSA in the germline V gene. The CDR3 is made up of 16 amino acids. CDR3 residues: CASSTGLAGVTDTQYF. Written as DNA, the CDR3 is TGTGCCAGCAGCACCGGACTAGCGGGAGTGACAGATACGCAGTATTTT.

This clonotype has more than one count but fewer than ten. For the CDR3, the DNA is TGTGCCAGCAGCTTACGTGGGAGGGGTGGGGATACGCAGTATTTT. It encodes CASSLRGRGGDTQYF. The chain recombines TRBV11-2 with TRBJ2-3, with TRBD2 matching 7 bases. J was trimmed by 6 bases and V by 2 bases; bases with no gene match: 8. Germline CDR1 and CDR2: SGHAT and FQNNGV. This CDR3 has 15 amino acids.

The chain recombines TRBV7-6 with TRBJ2-2, with 11 nucleotides matching TRBD2. The germline V gene has CDR1 SGHVS and CDR2 FNYEAQ. The CDR3 spans 16 residues. The ends lost 5 bases at V and 4 bases at J; junction bases unmatched: 6. The CDR3 region has the DNA TGTGCCAGCAGCGGATCTAGCGGGGGGTTCACCGGGGAGCTGTTTTTT. Translated: CASSGSSGGFTGELFF. The full variable domain, with the rest looked up from reference TRBV7-6 and TRBJ2-2, is GAGVSQSPRYKVTKRGQDVALRCDPISGHVSLYWYRQALGQGPEFLTYFNYEAQQDKSGLPNDRFSAERPEGSISTLTIQRTEQRDSAMYRCASSGSSGGFTGELFFGEGSRLTVL.

The sample holds a few counts of this clonotype. The genes are TRBV7-8 and TRBJ2-7; D uncertain. Trimming pared 5 bases from V and 0 bases from J, leaving 11 bases between. The CDR3 has 14 residues. CDR1 and CDR2 from the germline V gene are SGHVS and FQNEAQ. CDR3 sequence reads: CASSPRHSSYEQYF. CDR3 bases: TGTGCCAGCAGCCCTAGACACAGCTCCTACGAGCAGTACTTC. Full variable domain (outside the CDR3, taken from reference TRBV7-8 and TRBJ2-7): GAGVSQSPRYKVAKRGQDVALRCDPISGHVSLFWYQQALGQGPEFLTYFQNEAQLDKSGLPSDRFFAERPEGSVSTLKIQRTQQEDSAVYLCASSPRHSSYEQYFGPGTRLTVT.

This chain links TRBV12-3 or TRBV12-4 with TRBJ2-3, with 7 bases identical to TRBD1. With 2 bases clipped from V and 4 bases from J, the junction kept 3 bases outside the gene matches. The CDR3 runs to 14 residues. CDR3 sequence reads: CASSLMQGADTQYF. The CDR3 bases are TGTGCCAGCAGTTTAATGCAGGGGGCAGATACGCAGTATTTT.

CDR3 loop: CSARQNLGYTF. Written as DNA, the CDR3 is TGCAGTGCTAGACAAAATCTTGGCTACACCTTC. The J gene is TRBJ1-2, the V gene TRBV20-1; D is unclear. In germline, CDR1 is DFQATT, CDR2 SNEGSKA (reference sequence). The CDR3 extends over 11 amino acids. The V gene lost 2 bases and the J gene lost 7 bases, with 8 bases spanning the gap.

This clonotype was seen more than once but under ten times. The gene calls are TRBV10-3 and TRBJ2-1; 13 positions agree with TRBD2. The CDR3 spans 15 residues. The V gene end was trimmed by 5 bases and the J gene end by 8 bases; junction bases not matched to a gene: 6. The germline gives CDR1 ENHRY, CDR2 SYGVKD. CDR3 coding DNA: TGTGCCATCAGTACTAGCGGGAGGGCTTTGTATGAGCAGTTCTTC. Protein sequence: CAISTSGRALYEQFF.

J is TRBJ1-5 and V is TRBV19; unclear D gene. Germline values: CDR1 LNHDA, CDR2 SQIVND (reference sequence). Trimming pared 5 bases from V and 2 bases from J, leaving 13 bases between. This CDR3 has 15 residues. The CDR3 sequence is CASSQDPRGNQPQHF. The CDR3 bases are TGTGCCAGTAGTCAGGACCCACGGGGCAATCAGCCCCAGCATTTT.

There are a few counts of this clonotype. The chain employs TRBV7-2 and TRBJ2-7, with D possibly TRBD2 on 7 matching bases. Germline CDR1 SGHTA, CDR2 FQGNSA. V gave up 1 base and J gave up 6 bases, with 13 bases separating them. The CDR3 spans 14 residues. The CDR3 nucleotides read TGTGCCAGCAGCTTAGGGGGGGGGGGCCTCGAGCAGTACTTC. Its protein is CASSLGGGGLEQYF.

The V call is TRBV6-1, the J call TRBJ2-1; D remains unclear. The CDR3 has 15 residues. CDR1 is MNHNS and CDR2 is SASEGT in the germline V gene. Between the trimmed V and J ends, which lost 1 base and 0 bases, there was a span of 7 bases. CDR3 sequence reads: CASSEVADSYNEQFF. In nucleotides, the CDR3 is TGTGCCAGCAGTGAAGTCGCCGACTCCTACAATGAGCAGTTCTTC.

The table lists this clonotype with a few counts. CDR3 sequence reads: CASSEGQLYGYTF. CDR3 nucleotide sequence: TGTGCCAGCAGTGAAGGACAGCTGTATGGCTACACCTTC. This sequence joins TRBV2 and TRBJ1-2; possibly TRBD1 for D (5 bases). V lost 1 base and J 5 bases, leaving 8 bases between the germline ends. This CDR3 region has 13 residues. Germline CDR1 SNHLY, CDR2 FYNNEI.

The chain uses TRBV7-6 and TRBJ1-5; 9 bases agree with TRBD1. From germline, CDR1 is SGHVS and CDR2 FNYEAQ. V lost 4 bases and J lost 0; bases outside the gene matches: 13. This CDR3 is built from 19 residues. The CDR3 region has the DNA TGTGCCAGCAGCTACTGGGGGGGACAGGGCCAATATAGCAATCAGCCCCAGCATTTT. Translation gives CASSYWGGQGQYSNQPQHF.

This clonotype came up a few times. The V and J genes are TRBV7-2 and TRBJ2-1; D is perhaps TRBD1 or TRBD2 (6 bases each). Between the trimmed V and J ends, which lost 4 bases and 9 bases, there was a span of 13 bases. Germline V gives CDR1 SGHTA, CDR2 FQGNSA. The CDR3 is 13 residues long. In nucleotides, the CDR3 is TGTGCCAGCAGCTCAATTGAGGGGGGTGAGCAGTTCTTC. As protein: CASSSIEGGEQFF.

V and J are TRBV27 and TRBJ1-1; TRBD1 aligns across 9 bases. The CDR3 contains 16 residues. V lost 5 bases to trimming and J lost 1 base; unmatched junction nucleotides: 8. The V gene's germline CDR1 is MNHEY and CDR2 SMNVEV (reference sequence). CDR3 in amino acids: CASSPTGTGPNTEAFF. As DNA, the CDR3 is TGTGCCAGCAGTCCGACCGGGACAGGGCCGAACACTGAAGCTTTCTTT.

The chain combines TRBV2 with TRBJ2-1, with 9 bases matching TRBD2. This CDR3 contains 14 residues. Germline values: CDR1 SNHLY, CDR2 FYNNEI. Unmatched junction bases numbered 8, after V lost 7 bases and J lost 7 bases. The DNA of the CDR3 is TGTGCCAGCAAGGTAGCGGGAGTATCAAATGAGCAGTTCTTC. The encoded protein is CASKVAGVSNEQFF.

This chain uses TRBV6-1 with TRBJ2-5; 11 bases fit TRBD2. This CDR3 has 15 amino acids. V was clipped by 8 bases and J by 10 bases; unmatched bases: 15. CDR1 is MNHNS and CDR2 is SASEGT in the germline V gene. The CDR3 coding sequence is TGTGCCAGCCGGTTGCTAGCGGGAGGATCCTATATCCAGTACTTC. It encodes CASRLLAGGSYIQYF.